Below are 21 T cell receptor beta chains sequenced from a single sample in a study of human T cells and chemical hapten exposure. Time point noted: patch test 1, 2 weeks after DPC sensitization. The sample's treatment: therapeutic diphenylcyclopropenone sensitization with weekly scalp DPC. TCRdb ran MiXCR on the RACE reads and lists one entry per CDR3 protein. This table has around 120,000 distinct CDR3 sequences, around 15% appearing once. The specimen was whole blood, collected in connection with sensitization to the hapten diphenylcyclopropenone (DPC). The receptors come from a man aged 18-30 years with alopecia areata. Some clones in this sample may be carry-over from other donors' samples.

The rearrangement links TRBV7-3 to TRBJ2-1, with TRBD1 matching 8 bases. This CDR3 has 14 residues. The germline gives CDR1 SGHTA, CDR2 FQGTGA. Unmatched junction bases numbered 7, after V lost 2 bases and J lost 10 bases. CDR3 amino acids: CASSLSGQGLEQFF. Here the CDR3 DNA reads TGTGCCAGCAGCTTATCCGGACAGGGACTGGAGCAGTTCTTC.

The CDR3 region is CASSQESRDTIYF. DNA for the CDR3: TGCGCCAGCAGCCAAGAGAGTAGAGACACCATATATTTT. The chain carries TRBV4-3 and TRBJ1-3; no clear D. The CDR3 has 13 residues. V dropped 0 bases and J dropped 8 bases, with 8 bases sitting between them. Germline CDR1 LGHNA, CDR2 YSLEER.

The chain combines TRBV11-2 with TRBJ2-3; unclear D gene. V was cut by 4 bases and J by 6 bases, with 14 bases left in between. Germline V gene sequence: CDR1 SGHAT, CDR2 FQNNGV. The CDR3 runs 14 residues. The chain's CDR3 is CASSSYMVGDTQYF. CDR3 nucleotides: TGTGCCAGCAGCTCTTACATGGTGGGGGATACGCAGTATTTT.

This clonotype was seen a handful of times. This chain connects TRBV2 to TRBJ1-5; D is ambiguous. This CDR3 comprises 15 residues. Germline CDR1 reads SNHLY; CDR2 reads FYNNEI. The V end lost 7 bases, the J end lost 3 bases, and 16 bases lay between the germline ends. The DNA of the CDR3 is TGTGCCAGCAAAAGAGATACGGGCATCAATCAGCCCCAGCATTTT. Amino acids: CASKRDTGINQPQHF.

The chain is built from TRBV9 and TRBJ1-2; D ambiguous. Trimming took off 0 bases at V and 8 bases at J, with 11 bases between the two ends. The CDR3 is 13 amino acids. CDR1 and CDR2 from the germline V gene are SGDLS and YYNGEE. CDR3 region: CASSVDGYGGYTF. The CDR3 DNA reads TGTGCCAGCAGCGTAGATGGGTATGGCGGCTACACCTTC. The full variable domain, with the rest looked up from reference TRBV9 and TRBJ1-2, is DSGVTQTPKHLITATGQRVTLRCSPRSGDLSVYWYQQSLDQGLQFLIQYYNGEERAKGNILERFSAQQFPDLHSELNLSSLELGDSALYFCASSVDGYGGYTFGSGTRLTVV.

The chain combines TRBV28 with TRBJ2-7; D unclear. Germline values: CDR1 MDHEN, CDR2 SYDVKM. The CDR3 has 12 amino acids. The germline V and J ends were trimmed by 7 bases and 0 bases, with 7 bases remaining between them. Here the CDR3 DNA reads TGTGCCAGCACGGATAGCTCCTACGAGCAGTACTTC. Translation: CASTDSSYEQYF.

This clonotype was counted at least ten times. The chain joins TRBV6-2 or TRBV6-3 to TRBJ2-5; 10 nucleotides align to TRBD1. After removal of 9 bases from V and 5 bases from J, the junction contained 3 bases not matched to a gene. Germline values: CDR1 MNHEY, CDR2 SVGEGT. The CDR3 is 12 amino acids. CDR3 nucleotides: TGTGCCAGGACAGGGGGCTCGGAGACCCAGTACTTC. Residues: CARTGGSETQYF.

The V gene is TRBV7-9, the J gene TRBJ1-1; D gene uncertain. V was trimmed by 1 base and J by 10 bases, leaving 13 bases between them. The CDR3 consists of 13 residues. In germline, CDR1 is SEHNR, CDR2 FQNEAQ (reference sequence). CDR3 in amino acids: CASSLEGNAGAFF. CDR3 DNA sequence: TGTGCCAGCAGCTTAGAAGGGAATGCGGGAGCTTTCTTT.

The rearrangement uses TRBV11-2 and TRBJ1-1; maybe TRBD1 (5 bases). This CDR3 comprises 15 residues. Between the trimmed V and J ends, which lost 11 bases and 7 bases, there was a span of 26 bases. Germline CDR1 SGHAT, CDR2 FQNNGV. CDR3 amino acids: CAGNTLPPLGGEAFF. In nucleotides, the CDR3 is TGTGCCGGCAATACACTTCCCCCCCTCGGGGGTGAAGCTTTCTTT. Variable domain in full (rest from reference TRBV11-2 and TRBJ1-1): EAGVAQSPRYKIIEKRQSVAFWCNPISGHATLYWYQQILGQGPKLLIQFQNNGVVDDSQLPKDRFSAERLKGVDSTLKIQPAKLEDSAVYLCAGNTLPPLGGEAFFGQGTRLTVV.

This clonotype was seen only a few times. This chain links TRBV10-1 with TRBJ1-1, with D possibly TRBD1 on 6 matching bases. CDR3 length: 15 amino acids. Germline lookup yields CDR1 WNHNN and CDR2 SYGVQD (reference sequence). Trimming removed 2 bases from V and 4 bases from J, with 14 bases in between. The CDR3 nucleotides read TGCGCCAGCAGTGAGGGGGCAGGGGAGGTCACTGAAGCTTTCTTT. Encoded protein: CASSEGAGEVTEAFF.

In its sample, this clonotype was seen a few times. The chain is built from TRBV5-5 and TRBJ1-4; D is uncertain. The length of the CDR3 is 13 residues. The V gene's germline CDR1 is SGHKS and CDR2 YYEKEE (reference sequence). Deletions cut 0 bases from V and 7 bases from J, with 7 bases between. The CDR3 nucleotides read TGTGCCAGCAGCTTGGCCGTACGTGAAAAACTGTTTTTT. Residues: CASSLAVREKLFF.

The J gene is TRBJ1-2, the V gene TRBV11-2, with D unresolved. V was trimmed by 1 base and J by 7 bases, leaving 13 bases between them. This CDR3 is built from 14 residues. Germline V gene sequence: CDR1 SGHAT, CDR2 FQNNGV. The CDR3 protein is CASSLVINPSGYTF. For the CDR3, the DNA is TGTGCCAGCAGCTTAGTCATCAACCCATCTGGCTACACCTTC.

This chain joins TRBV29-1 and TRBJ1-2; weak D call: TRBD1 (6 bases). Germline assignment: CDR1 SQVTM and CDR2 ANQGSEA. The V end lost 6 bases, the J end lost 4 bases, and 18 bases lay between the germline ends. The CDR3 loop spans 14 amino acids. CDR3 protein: CSVSTRGYGYGYTF. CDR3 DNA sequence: TGCAGCGTATCAACCAGGGGATACGGCTATGGCTACACCTTC.

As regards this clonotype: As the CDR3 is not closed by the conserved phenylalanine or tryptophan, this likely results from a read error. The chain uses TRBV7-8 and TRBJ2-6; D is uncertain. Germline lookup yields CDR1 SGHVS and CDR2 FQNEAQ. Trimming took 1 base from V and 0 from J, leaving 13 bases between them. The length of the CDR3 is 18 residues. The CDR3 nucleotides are TGTGCCAGCAGCTTAGGGGTCAGGCCGAACTCTGGGGCCAACGTCCTGACTTCC. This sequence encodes CASSLGVRPNSGANVLTS.

CDR3: CASRTLRSPYGYTF. CDR3 sequence (DNA): TGTGCCAGCAGAACCTTGCGGTCCCCCTATGGCTACACCTTC. The rearrangement joins TRBV6-2 or TRBV6-3 to TRBJ1-2; unclear D gene. Trimming stripped 6 bases from V and 4 bases from J, with 15 bases between. Germline V gives CDR1 MNHEY, CDR2 SVGEGT. CDR3 length: 14 amino acids.

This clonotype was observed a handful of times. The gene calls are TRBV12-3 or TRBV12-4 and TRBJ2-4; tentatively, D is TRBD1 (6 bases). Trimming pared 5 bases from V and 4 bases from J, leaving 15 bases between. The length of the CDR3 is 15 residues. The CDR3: CASSSPGHGKNIQYF. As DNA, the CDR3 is TGTGCCAGCAGTAGTCCGGGACACGGAAAAAACATTCAGTACTTC.

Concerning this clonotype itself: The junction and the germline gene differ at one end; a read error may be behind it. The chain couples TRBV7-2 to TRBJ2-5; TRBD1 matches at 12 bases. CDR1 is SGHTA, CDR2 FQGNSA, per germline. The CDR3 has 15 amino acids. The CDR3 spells CANSPGTGGVGTQYF. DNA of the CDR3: TGTGCCAACAGCCCCGGGACAGGGGGCGTTGGGACCCAGTACTTC.

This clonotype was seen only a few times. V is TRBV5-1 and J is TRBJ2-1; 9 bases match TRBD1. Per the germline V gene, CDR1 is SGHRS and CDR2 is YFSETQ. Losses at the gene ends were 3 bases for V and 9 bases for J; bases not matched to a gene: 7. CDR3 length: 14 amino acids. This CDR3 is CASSSGTGSVEQFF. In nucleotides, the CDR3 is TGCGCCAGCAGCTCCGGGACAGGGTCGGTTGAGCAGTTCTTC.

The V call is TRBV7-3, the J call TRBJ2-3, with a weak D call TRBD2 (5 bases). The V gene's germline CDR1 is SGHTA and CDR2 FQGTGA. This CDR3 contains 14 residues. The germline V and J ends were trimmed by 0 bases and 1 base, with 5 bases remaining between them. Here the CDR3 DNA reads TGTGCCAGCAGCTTAACTAGCGGCACAGATACGCAGTATTTT. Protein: CASSLTSGTDTQYF.

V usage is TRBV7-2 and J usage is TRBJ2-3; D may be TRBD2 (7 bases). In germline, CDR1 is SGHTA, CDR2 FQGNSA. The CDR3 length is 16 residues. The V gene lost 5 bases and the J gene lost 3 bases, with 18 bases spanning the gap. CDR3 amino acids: CASSPYGGQGTDTQYF. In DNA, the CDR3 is TGTGCCAGCAGCCCGTACGGGGGGCAGGGTACAGATACGCAGTATTTT.

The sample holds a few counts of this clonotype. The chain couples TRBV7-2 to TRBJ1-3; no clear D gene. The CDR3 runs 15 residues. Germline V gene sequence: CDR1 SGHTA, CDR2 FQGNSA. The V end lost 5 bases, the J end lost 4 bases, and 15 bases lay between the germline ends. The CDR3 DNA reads TGTGCCAGCAGCCTTGGACCGGATAACGGAAACACCATATATTTT. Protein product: CASSLGPDNGNTIYF. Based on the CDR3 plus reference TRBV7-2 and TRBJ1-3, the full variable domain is GAGVSQSPSNKVTEKGKDVELRCDPISGHTALYWYRQSLGQGLEFLIYFQGNSAPDKSGLPSDRFSAERTGGSVSTLTIQRTQQEDSAVYLCASSLGPDNGNTIYFGEGSWLTVV.